This T cell receptor beta chain was identified in a study of CXCR3-negative and CXCR3-positive naive CD8 T cells. Per germline, CDR1 SGHVS and CDR2 FQNEAQ. The CDR3 runs to 17 residues. In terms of frequency, this clonotype is medium-sized. Its matching antigen is unknown. Those CD8+ T cells considered naive were CD45RO-CCR7+CD27+CD95-. With UMI labels, 5' RACE was used to prepare the TRB cDNA libraries. From its re-call of the 5' RACE reads, TCRdb lists each CDR3 protein once, without DNA. Listed are approximately 7,000 distinct CDR3 sequences; approximately 0.98% falls within the top ten. The study, taken as a whole, reports: Both naive subsets, CXCR3-negative and CXCR3-positive, displayed similar TRBV-TRBJ usage, unlike memory cells. Once cells were cryopreserved, CXCR3 expression went down partly, and most assays used fresh PBMCs.

Sample: naive CXCR3- CD8+ T cells from blood. Subset in this sample: CD45RO-CCR7+CD27+CD95- naive CD8+ T cells lacking CXCR3 (TNR3-). V usage is TRBV7-8 and J usage is TRBJ2-7; there is no DNA to check the TCRdb D call of TRBD1. This receptor was identified in a human donor in good health. Some clones in this sample may be carry-over from other donors' samples. This CDR3 is CASSLAVLGESTYEQYF.